In its sample, the clone carrying this TCR beta chain was seen a few times. Its matching antigen is unknown. Since the library was made to target alpha chains, this beta chain is a stray read and its abundance is not meaningful. Trimming stripped 5 bases from V and 4 bases from J, with 10 bases between. Germline CDR1 reads SEHNR; CDR2 reads FQNEAQ (reference sequence). The CDR3 is 13 residues long. The sample belongs to a study of spatial heterogeneity in lung cancer. About the research overall: On average, each unique TCR and UMI combination appeared more than ten times in raw reads.

Whole-study findings and limits: Blood contained ubiquitous expanded tumor TCRs more at resection than at follow-up.

Documented time point: sample taken at primary tumor resection. The input material, whole RNA from tumor, nontumor lung or frozen PBMC, was sequenced unsorted. TCRdb re-analysed the 5' RACE reads in MiXCR, keeping a single row per CDR3 protein. The profile shows around 11,000 distinct CDR3 sequences, around 6.5% of them singletons. V usage is TRBV7-9 and J usage is TRBJ2-3; D gene ambiguous. Source: PBMCs, taken at surgery. This clonotype was sampled from a male donor with early-stage non-small cell lung cancer. This CDR3 reads CASSPPSSDTQYF. For the CDR3, the DNA is TGTGCCAGCAGCCCCCCATCCTCAGATACGCAGTATTTT.